Shown below are 15 T cell receptor beta chains from a single sample sequenced in a study of blood T cell repertoires in COVID-19. Generated by immunoSEQ multiplex PCR, the TCRdb table keeps only in-frame clones and is missing some. This sample carries some 700,000 clones, 85% to 90% of them seen once, and the ten largest clones take 0.2% to 0.3%. Specimen: peripheral blood. The source of these receptors is a woman aged 18-29 years with acute or convalescent COVID-19.

The rearrangement uses TRBV6-1 and TRBJ1-2; D perhaps matches TRBD1 (6 bases). This CDR3 contains 17 residues. V gave up 0 bases and J gave up 2 bases, with 16 bases separating them. CDR1 is MNHNS and CDR2 is SASEGT in the germline V gene. This CDR3 reads CASSEAIERGRNYGYTF. The CDR3 DNA reads as TGTGCCAGCAGTGAAGCGATAGAGAGGGGGAGAAACTATGGCTACACCTTC.

The chain links TRBV3-1 (or the pseudogene TRBV3-2) to TRBJ2-7; 7 nucleotides agree with TRBD1. CDR3 length: 17 amino acids. Germline V gives CDR1 LGHDT, CDR2 YNNKEL (reference sequence). V dropped 0 bases and J dropped 2; count of bases not matched to a gene: 10. This CDR3 is CASSQDSQGGYTYEQYF. The DNA for the CDR3 is TGTGCCAGCAGCCAAGATAGTCAAGGGGGCTATACCTACGAGCAGTACTTC.

Details on this clone: Other DNA sequences in this sample translate to the same CDR3. The V call is TRBV5-1, the J call TRBJ2-7, with a possible D match to TRBD1 (6 bases). The CDR3 spans 13 residues. Germline CDR1 is SGHRS and CDR2 is YFSETQ. Between the trimmed V and J ends, which lost 5 bases and 3 bases, there was a span of 12 bases. Written as DNA, the CDR3 is TGCGCCAGCAGTGCCACAGGGTTCTACGAGCAGTACTTC. Residues: CASSATGFYEQYF.

This chain uses TRBV9 with TRBJ1-2; 7 bases match TRBD1. This CDR3 region has 14 residues. The J segment lost 4 bases and the V segment lost 3 bases, leaving 6 bases of the junction unmatched. Germline V CDR1 and CDR2: SGDLS, YYNGEE. This chain's CDR3 is CASSGTGVFYGYTF. The CDR3 DNA follows: TGTGCCAGCAGCGGGACAGGAGTTTTCTATGGCTACACCTTC.

Concerning this clone: Other DNA sequences from this sample encode an identical CDR3 as well. The chain couples TRBV5-1 to TRBJ2-7; 8 bases are shared with TRBD1. V shed 3 bases and J 3 bases; nucleotides not matched to a gene: 2. The CDR3 covers 13 residues. Germline V gene data show CDR1 as SGHRS and CDR2 as YFSETQ. CDR3 in DNA: TGCGCCAGCAGCTCCGGGACAGGCTACGAGCAGTACTTC. Encoded protein: CASSSGTGYEQYF.

The chain has TRBV2 and TRBJ2-7; D may be TRBD2 (6 bases). This CDR3 contains 13 residues. The V gene lost 8 bases and the J gene lost 9 bases, with 20 bases spanning the gap. Germline lookup yields CDR1 SNHLY and CDR2 FYNNEI. CDR3: CASFSPRGDGQYF. The CDR3 nucleotides read TGTGCCAGCTTCTCCCCGCGGGGAGATGGGCAGTACTTC.

The rearrangement links TRBV9 to TRBJ2-3; 7 bases align to TRBD2. V shed 3 bases and J 2 bases; nucleotides not matched to a gene: 6. Germline CDR1 and CDR2: SGDLS and YYNGEE. This CDR3 contains 15 residues. The CDR3 nucleotides read TGTGCCAGCAGCGCCCGGGACTACATCACAGATACGCAGTATTTT. This translates into CASSARDYITDTQYF. Full variable domain (outside the CDR3, taken from reference TRBV9 and TRBJ2-3): DSGVTQTPKHLITATGQRVTLRCSPRSGDLSVYWYQQSLDQGLQFLIQYYNGEERAKGNILERFSAQQFPDLHSELNLSSLELGDSALYFCASSARDYITDTQYFGPGTRLTVL.

The CDR3 region is CASLRTGIYGYTF. The CDR3 region has the DNA TGCGCCAGCCTCCGCACAGGGATCTATGGCTACACCTTC. The chain combines TRBV10-1 with TRBJ1-2, with TRBD1 as a possible D gene (6 bases). CDR1 WNHNN and CDR2 SYGVQD come from the germline V gene (reference sequence). V dropped 8 bases and J dropped 4 bases, with 14 bases sitting between them. The CDR3 is 13 residues long.

The genes are TRBV4-1 and TRBJ2-3; no clear D gene. CDR1 and CDR2 from the germline V gene are MGHRA and YSYEKL. V was cut by 0 bases and J by 2 bases, with 6 bases left in between. The CDR3 loop spans 14 amino acids. The CDR3 is CASSQDILTDTQYF. CDR3 bases: TGCGCCAGCAGCCAAGATATCCTCACAGATACGCAGTATTTT.

The chain couples TRBV7-2 to TRBJ1-5; D gene ambiguous. Trimming removed 5 bases from V and 9 bases from J, with 17 bases in between. This CDR3 has 14 amino acids. Looked up from germline, CDR1 is SGHTA and CDR2 is FQGNSA. The CDR3 region is CASSPGPGEGPQHF. The CDR3, as DNA: TGTGCCAGCAGCCCTGGGCCCGGCGAGGGGCCCCAGCATTTT.

The chain employs TRBV20-1 and TRBJ1-5; TRBD1 might be the D (5 bases). CDR3 size: 13 residues. Germline V gene lookup returns CDR1 DFQATT and CDR2 SNEGSKA (reference sequence). Trimming removed 3 bases at V and 5 bases at J, with 11 bases between. The CDR3 DNA is TGCAGTGCTAGTATGGGGGGGGATCAGCCCCAGCATTTT. It codes for CSASMGGDQPQHF.

V gene TRBV4-3 combines with J gene TRBJ2-7, with TRBD2 as a possible D gene (7 bases). The CDR3 contains 18 residues. Per the germline V gene, CDR1 is LGHNA and CDR2 is YSLEER. V was trimmed by 0 bases and J by 0 bases, leaving 18 bases between them. The CDR3: CASSQDDDTGRVSYEQYF. The CDR3 nucleotides are TGCGCCAGCAGCCAAGATGACGATACAGGGAGGGTCTCCTACGAGCAGTACTTC.

The sample holds one count of this clone. The chain couples TRBV9 to TRBJ2-6; unclear D gene. V lost 3 bases, J lost 0 bases, and 13 bases lay in between. CDR1 and CDR2 from the germline V gene are SGDLS and YYNGEE. The CDR3 is 17 residues long. CDR3 nucleotide sequence: TGTGCCAGCAGCGGCCGGGTTACCAGCTCTGGGGCCAACGTCCTGACTTTC. Translating gives CASSGRVTSSGANVLTF.

This clone was detected a few times. The chain combines TRBV7-9 with TRBJ1-2; 9 bases fit TRBD1. With 4 bases clipped from V and 4 bases from J, the junction kept 7 bases outside the gene matches. Germline CDR1 and CDR2: SEHNR and FQNEAQ (reference sequence). The CDR3 consists of 15 residues. This CDR3 is CASSSPDRGPYGYTF. CDR3 coding DNA: TGTGCCAGCAGCTCTCCGGACAGGGGCCCCTATGGCTACACCTTC.

The chain joins TRBV6-4 to TRBJ2-5; D possibly corresponds to TRBD2 (5 bases). V was trimmed by 3 bases and J by 3 bases, leaving 20 bases between them. The CDR3 extends over 17 amino acids. Germline V gene sequence: CDR1 MRHNA, CDR2 SNTAGT. The CDR3 sequence is CASSEYKFRGKKETQYF. CDR3 bases: TGTGCCAGCAGTGAGTACAAATTTCGGGGTAAGAAAGAGACCCAGTACTTC.